Described below is a single TCR beta chain sequence and its context. The data belong to a study of shared clonotypes between healthy human individuals. The V and J ends lost 5 bases and 2 bases, in that order; junction bases with no gene match: 3. The CDR3 sequence is 14 residues long. CDR1 is SGHAT, CDR2 FQNNGV, per germline. The table came from immunoSEQ multiplex PCR; TCRdb's copy has only in-frame clones and leaves some out. The sample lists about 1.5 million clones, about 98% occurring once. The sample consisted of naive CD4+ T cells sorted from blood. Indicated subset: CD45RA+ positively selected. The TCR originated in a man aged 25-45 years in good health. This chain connects TRBV11-2 to TRBJ2-3; 8 positions agree with TRBD2. Here the CDR3 reads CASSLGRATDTQYF. The CDR3 bases are TGTGCCAGCAGCCTCGGGAGGGCCACAGATACGCAGTATTTT. The complete variable domain, with remaining parts taken from reference TRBV11-2 and TRBJ2-3, reads EAGVAQSPRYKIIEKRQSVAFWCNPISGHATLYWYQQILGQGPKLLIQFQNNGVVDDSQLPKDRFSAERLKGVDSTLKIQPAKLEDSAVYLCASSLGRATDTQYFGPGTRLTVL.